This TCR beta chain was sequenced for a study of blood T cell repertoires in COVID-19. Turning to the study itself: Specimens from acute and convalescent COVID-19 originated in the United States, Italy and Spain. Sources were T cells, B-cell-depleted T cells, or PBMCs; the material itself was cDNA or gDNA.

Trimming cost V 0 bases and J 2 bases, with 15 bases left between them. The germline V gene encodes CDR1 SGHKS and CDR2 YYEKEE (reference sequence). The CDR3 is made up of 18 amino acids. Authors' data handling: Amplification of reference gene primers provided the estimated nucleated cell counts. Profiled with immunoSEQ multiplex PCR; TCRdb holds only in-frame clones, not every one. The V and J calls and clone size come from that table; D and trimming were worked out from the DNA. This sample has around 200,000 clones, with roughly nine tenths found just once. The V and J genes are TRBV5-5 and TRBJ2-6, with D perhaps TRBD1 (6 bases). The sequenced sample consisted of peripheral blood. This TCR came from a man between 65 and 85 years old with active or convalescent COVID-19. CDR3 loop: CASSLGQVWLPGANVLTF. The CDR3 bases are TGTGCCAGCAGCTTGGGACAGGTATGGCTCCCTGGGGCCAACGTCCTGACTTTC.